Below, one T cell receptor (beta chain) is given with its context. TCRdb's table, derived via immunoSEQ multiplex PCR, lists solely in-frame clones and lacks some. The table lists about 250,000 clones, approximately 86% of them singletons. This record belongs to a study of blood T cell repertoires in COVID-19. Looking at the study overall: Material from acute and convalescent COVID-19 was sourced from the United States, Italy and Spain.

The germline V gene has CDR1 SEHNR and CDR2 FQNEAQ (reference sequence). This CDR3 has 15 amino acids. V was clipped by 4 bases and J by 4 bases; unmatched bases: 6. The sequence came from a woman aged 60-70 years with active or convalescent COVID-19. V and J are TRBV7-9 and TRBJ2-7; TRBD2 aligns across 11 bases. The sequenced material came from peripheral blood. CDR3 region: CASSSLGLAEYEQYF. CDR3 DNA: TGTGCCAGCAGCTCCTTGGGACTAGCGGAATACGAGCAGTACTTC.